These 13 T cell receptor beta chains originate from one sample sequenced in a study of spatial heterogeneity in lung cancer. Time point denoted: blood at routine non-recurrence follow-up after resection. TCRdb used MiXCR to reprocess the 5' RACE reads, holding one entry per CDR3 protein. The sample includes some 35,000 distinct CDR3 sequences, under 9% of them seen just once. The source was PBMCs, collected at follow-up. The receptor source for this set is a male donor with early-stage non-small cell lung cancer.

At least ten counts were recorded for this clonotype. The chain recombines TRBV12-3 or TRBV12-4 with TRBJ2-5, with 10 bases that match TRBD2. J was trimmed by 5 bases and V by 6 bases; bases with no gene match: 9. The CDR3 has 15 residues. CDR3 DNA: TGTGCCAGCAGCCGCGGGACTAGCGTAGGGGAGACCCAGTACTTC. Translation: CASSRGTSVGETQYF.

This clonotype occurred many times. The gene calls are TRBV14 and TRBJ2-2, with unresolved D. Germline V gives CDR1 SGHDN, CDR2 FVKESK. The CDR3 is 16 amino acids. Trimming cost V 1 base and J 1 base, with 10 bases left between them. CDR3 protein: CASSQGRQMNTGELFF. The CDR3 DNA reads as TGTGCCAGCAGCCAAGGGCGCCAAATGAACACCGGGGAGCTGTTTTTT.

This clonotype has a count of ten or more. The V call is TRBV14, the J call TRBJ2-1; possibly TRBD1 or TRBD2 for D (5 bases each). CDR1 is SGHDN, CDR2 FVKESK, per germline. With 3 bases removed from V and 1 base from J, the gap between germline ends came to 13 bases. The length of the CDR3 is 16 residues. CDR3: CASSHPSWGSYNEQFF. CDR3 coding DNA: TGTGCCAGCAGCCACCCATCATGGGGGTCCTACAATGAGCAGTTCTTC.

This clonotype was seen ten or more times. The chain carries TRBV29-1 and TRBJ1-6; possible D gene TRBD1, 5 bases. The V end lost 5 bases, the J end lost 10 bases, and 12 bases lay between the germline ends. The germline V gene encodes CDR1 SQVTM and CDR2 ANQGSEA. There are 12 residues in the CDR3. The CDR3 loop reads CSVRTGESPLHF. The DNA for the CDR3 is TGCAGCGTTAGGACGGGGGAATCACCCCTCCACTTT.

The DNA for the CDR3 is TGTGCCAGCAGCCAAGATGGAACCCCAGAGACCCAGTACTTC. Translating gives CASSQDGTPETQYF. V is TRBV14 and J is TRBJ2-5, with D uncertain. This CDR3 spans 14 amino acids. V gave up 0 bases and J gave up 4 bases, with 9 bases separating them. Per germline, CDR1 SGHDN and CDR2 FVKESK.

Many counts were recorded for this clonotype. The rearrangement links TRBV12-3 or TRBV12-4 to TRBJ2-1; 9 positions match TRBD2. J was trimmed by 12 bases and V by 6 bases; bases with no gene match: 15. The CDR3 extends over 15 amino acids. CDR3 sequence (DNA): TGTGCCAGCAGGAAAAGCGGGGGGCCCTCAAAGGGGCAGTTCTTC. Its translation: CASRKSGGPSKGQFF.

This clonotype was recorded many times. The chain combines TRBV30 with TRBJ2-1; a possible D gene is TRBD1 (5 bases). Germline lookup yields CDR1 GTSNPN and CDR2 SVGIG (reference sequence). The ends were cut back, 2 bases at V and 7 bases at J, with 15 bases in the middle. The length of the CDR3 is 14 residues. In DNA, the CDR3 is TGTGCCTGGAGTCGTCCGCCAGGGATAAATGAGCAGTTCTTC. Residues: CAWSRPPGINEQFF.

This clonotype showed up just a few times. The V and J genes are TRBV7-3 and TRBJ1-1; D call uncertain. The ends were cut back, 5 bases at V and 3 bases at J, with 10 bases in the middle. This CDR3 spans 13 amino acids. Germline CDR1 is SGHTA and CDR2 is FQGTGA. CDR3 sequence: CASSPHRDTEAFF. The CDR3 DNA is TGTGCCAGCAGCCCCCATCGGGACACTGAAGCTTTCTTT.

This clonotype came up many times. The chain carries TRBV7-6 and TRBJ1-1; D is ambiguous. Germline lookup yields CDR1 SGHVS and CDR2 FNYEAQ. The CDR3 is made up of 13 amino acids. The V end lost 3 bases, the J end lost 1 base, and 6 bases lay between the germline ends. The CDR3 DNA reads TGTGCCAGCAGCTTTGGACGGAACACTGAAGCTTTCTTT. Translation: CASSFGRNTEAFF.

This clonotype was counted between two and nine times. The chain couples TRBV11-2 to TRBJ2-3; 12 bases are a match to TRBD2. The V gene's germline CDR1 is SGHAT and CDR2 FQNNGV. CDR3 length: 17 residues. V trimming: 6 bases; J trimming: 0 bases; junction bases outside the gene matches: 7. The CDR3 region is CASRSTSGGISTDTQYF. The CDR3 DNA reads TGTGCCAGCAGATCGACTAGCGGGGGCATTAGCACAGATACGCAGTATTTT.

This clonotype was found many times. V usage is TRBV30 and J usage is TRBJ2-1, with 7 positions matching TRBD1. Germline CDR1 reads GTSNPN; CDR2 reads SVGIG (reference sequence). V shed 5 bases, J shed 6 bases, and the junction held 10 bases outside the gene matches. The CDR3 covers 14 residues. CDR3 in amino acids: CAWDKGALGNEQFF. As DNA, the CDR3 is TGTGCCTGGGATAAGGGGGCCTTGGGCAATGAGCAGTTCTTC.

The CDR3 reads CASREPGLATGGETQYF. The CDR3, as DNA: TGTGCCAGCAGGGAACCGGGACTAGCCACCGGCGGGGAGACCCAGTACTTC. The chain recombines TRBV6-1 with TRBJ2-5; 9 bases fit TRBD2. This CDR3 is built from 17 residues. The germline gives CDR1 MNHNS, CDR2 SASEGT. Germline trimming cut 6 bases from V and 5 bases from J; bases unmatched to any gene: 16.

This clonotype was counted ten times or more. The chain has TRBV25-1 and TRBJ2-2; 9 nucleotides match TRBD1. The CDR3 is made up of 15 amino acids. After removal of 6 bases from V and 3 bases from J, the junction contained 5 bases not matched to a gene. In germline, CDR1 is MGHDK, CDR2 SYGVNS. CDR3 coding DNA: TGTGCCAGCAGGGGCGGGGACAGGGACACCGGGGAGCTGTTTTTT. It encodes CASRGGDRDTGELFF.